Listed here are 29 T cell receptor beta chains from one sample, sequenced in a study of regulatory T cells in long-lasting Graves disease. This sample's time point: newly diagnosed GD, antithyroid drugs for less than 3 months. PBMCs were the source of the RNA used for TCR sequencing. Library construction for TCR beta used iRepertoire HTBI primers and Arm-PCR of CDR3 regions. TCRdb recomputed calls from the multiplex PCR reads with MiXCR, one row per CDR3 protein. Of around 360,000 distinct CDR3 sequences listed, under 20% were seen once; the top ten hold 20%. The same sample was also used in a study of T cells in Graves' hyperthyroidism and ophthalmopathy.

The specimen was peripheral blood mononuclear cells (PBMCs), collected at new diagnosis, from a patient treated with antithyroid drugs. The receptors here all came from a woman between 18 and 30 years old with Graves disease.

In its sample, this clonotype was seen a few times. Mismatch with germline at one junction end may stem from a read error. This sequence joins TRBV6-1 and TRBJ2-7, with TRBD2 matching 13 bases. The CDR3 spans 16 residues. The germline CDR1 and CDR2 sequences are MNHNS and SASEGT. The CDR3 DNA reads TGTGCCAGCAGTCCCCGGACTAGCGGGAGATCCTCCGAGCAGTACTTC. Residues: CASSPRTSGRSSEQYF.

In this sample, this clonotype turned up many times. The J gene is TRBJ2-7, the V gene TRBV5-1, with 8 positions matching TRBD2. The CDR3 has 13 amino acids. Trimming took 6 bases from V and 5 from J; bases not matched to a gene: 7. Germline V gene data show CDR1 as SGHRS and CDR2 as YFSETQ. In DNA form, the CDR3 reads TGCGCCAGCACTGGACTAGCATCGCACGAGCAGTACTTC. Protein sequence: CASTGLASHEQYF.

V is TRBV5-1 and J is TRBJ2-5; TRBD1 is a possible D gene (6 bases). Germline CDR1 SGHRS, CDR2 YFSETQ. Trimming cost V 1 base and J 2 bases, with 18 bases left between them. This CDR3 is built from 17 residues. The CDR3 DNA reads TGCGCCAGCAGCTTGAAGGTTCCTTGGGGGCCGCAAGAGACCCAGTACTTC. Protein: CASSLKVPWGPQETQYF.

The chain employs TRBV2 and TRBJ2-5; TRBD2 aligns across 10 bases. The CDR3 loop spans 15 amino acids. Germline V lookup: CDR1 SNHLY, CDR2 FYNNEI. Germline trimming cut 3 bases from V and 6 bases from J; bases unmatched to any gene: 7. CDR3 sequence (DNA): TGTGCCAGCAGTGACCCGGCTAGCGGGAGCAAGACCCAGTACTTC. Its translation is CASSDPASGSKTQYF.

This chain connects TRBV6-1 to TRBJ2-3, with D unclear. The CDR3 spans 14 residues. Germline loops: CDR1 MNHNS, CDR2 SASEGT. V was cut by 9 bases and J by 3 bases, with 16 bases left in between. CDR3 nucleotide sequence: TGTGCCAGTCGAGGAATCTCGGGTACAGATACGCAGTATTTT. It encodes CASRGISGTDTQYF.

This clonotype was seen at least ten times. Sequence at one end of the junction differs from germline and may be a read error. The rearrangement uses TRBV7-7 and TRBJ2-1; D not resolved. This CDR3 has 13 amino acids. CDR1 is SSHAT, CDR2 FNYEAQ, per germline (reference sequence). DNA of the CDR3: TGTGCTAGCAGTCCTGACACAGACAATGAGCAGTTCTTC. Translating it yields CASSPDTDNEQFF.

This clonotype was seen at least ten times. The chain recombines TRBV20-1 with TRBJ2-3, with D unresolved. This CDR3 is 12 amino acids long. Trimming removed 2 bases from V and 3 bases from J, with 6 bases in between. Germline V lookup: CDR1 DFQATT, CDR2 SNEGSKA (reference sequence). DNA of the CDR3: TGCAGTGCTAGACTAGTGACAGATACGCAGTATTTT. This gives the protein CSARLVTDTQYF.

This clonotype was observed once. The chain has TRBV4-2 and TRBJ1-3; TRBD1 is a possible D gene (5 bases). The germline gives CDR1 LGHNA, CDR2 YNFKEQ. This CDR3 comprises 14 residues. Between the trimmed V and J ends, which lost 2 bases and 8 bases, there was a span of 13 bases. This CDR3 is CASSQRTAGDTIYF. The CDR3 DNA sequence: TGTGCCAGCAGCCAACGGACTGCGGGGGACACCATATATTTT.

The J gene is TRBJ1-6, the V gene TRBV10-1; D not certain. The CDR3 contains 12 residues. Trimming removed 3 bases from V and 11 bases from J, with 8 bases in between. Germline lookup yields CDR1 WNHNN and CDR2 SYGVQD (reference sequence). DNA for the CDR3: TGCGCCAGCAGTGACACAGCAACACCCCTCCACTTT. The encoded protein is CASSDTATPLHF.

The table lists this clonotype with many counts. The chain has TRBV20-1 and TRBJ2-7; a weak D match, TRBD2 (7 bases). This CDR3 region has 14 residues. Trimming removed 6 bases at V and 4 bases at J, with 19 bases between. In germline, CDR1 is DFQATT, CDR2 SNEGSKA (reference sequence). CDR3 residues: CSAAQRGGAYEQYF. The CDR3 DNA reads TGCAGTGCGGCCCAAAGGGGGGGCGCGTACGAGCAGTACTTC.

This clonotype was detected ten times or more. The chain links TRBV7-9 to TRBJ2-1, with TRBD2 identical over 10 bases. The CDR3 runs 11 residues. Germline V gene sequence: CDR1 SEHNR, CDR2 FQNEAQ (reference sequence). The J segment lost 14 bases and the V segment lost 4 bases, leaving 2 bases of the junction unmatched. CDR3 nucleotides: TGTGCCAGCAGCTCCGGACTAGCGGAGTTCTTC. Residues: CASSSGLAEFF.

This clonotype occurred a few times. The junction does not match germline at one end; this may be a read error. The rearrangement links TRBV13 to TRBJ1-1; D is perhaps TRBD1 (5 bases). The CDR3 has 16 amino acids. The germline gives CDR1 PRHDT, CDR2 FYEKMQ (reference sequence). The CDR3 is CVSSPPEGRGNTEAFF. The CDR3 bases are TGTGTCAGCAGCCCTCCTGAGGGACGGGGGAACACTGAAGCTTTCTTT.

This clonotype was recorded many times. The CDR3 reads CASSNSFSTLHF. The CDR3 nucleotides are TGTGCCAGCAGCAACAGCTTTTCCACCCTCCACTTT. The chain recombines TRBV12-3 or TRBV12-4 with TRBJ1-6, with no clear D. The CDR3 runs to 12 residues. V lost 6 bases, J lost 14 bases, and 14 bases lay in between.

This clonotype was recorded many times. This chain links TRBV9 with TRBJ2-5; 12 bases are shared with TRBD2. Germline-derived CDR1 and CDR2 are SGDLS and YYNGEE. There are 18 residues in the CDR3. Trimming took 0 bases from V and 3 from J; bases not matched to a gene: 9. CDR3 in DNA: TGTGCCAGCAGCGTAGATCCTAGCGGGAGGGCCCATGAAGAGACCCAGTACTTC. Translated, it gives CASSVDPSGRAHEETQYF.

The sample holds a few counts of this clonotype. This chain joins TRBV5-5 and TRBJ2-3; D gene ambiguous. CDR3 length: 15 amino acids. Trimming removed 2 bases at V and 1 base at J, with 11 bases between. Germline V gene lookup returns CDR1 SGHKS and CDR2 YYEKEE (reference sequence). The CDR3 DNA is TGTGCCAGCAGCTTAGACCGGGTCCGCACAGATACGCAGTATTTT. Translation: CASSLDRVRTDTQYF.

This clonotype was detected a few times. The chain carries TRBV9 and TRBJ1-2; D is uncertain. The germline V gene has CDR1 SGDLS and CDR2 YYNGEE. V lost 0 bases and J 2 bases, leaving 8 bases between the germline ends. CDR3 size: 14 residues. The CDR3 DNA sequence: TGTGCCAGCAGCGTAGCGTCGGGGAACTATGGCTACACCTTC. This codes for CASSVASGNYGYTF.

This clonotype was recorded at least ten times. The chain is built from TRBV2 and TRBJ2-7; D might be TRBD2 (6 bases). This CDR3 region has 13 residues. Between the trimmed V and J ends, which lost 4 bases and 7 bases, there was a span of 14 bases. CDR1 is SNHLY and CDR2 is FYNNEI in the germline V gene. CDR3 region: CASSVRGAGEQYF. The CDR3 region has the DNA TGTGCCAGCAGTGTGCGGGGCGCGGGGGAGCAGTACTTC.

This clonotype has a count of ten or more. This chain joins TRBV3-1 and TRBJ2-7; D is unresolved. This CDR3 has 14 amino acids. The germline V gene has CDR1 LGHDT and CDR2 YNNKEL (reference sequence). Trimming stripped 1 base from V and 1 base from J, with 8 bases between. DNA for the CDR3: TGTGCCAGCAGCCAAGGTTTCGGATCCTACGAGCAGTACTTC. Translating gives CASSQGFGSYEQYF.

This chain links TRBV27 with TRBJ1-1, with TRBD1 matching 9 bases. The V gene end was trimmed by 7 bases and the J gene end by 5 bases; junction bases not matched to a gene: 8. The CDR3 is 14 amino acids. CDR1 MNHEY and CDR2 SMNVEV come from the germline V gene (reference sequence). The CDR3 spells CASTSGQGATEAFF. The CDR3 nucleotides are TGTGCCAGCACTTCGGGACAGGGCGCGACTGAAGCTTTCTTT.

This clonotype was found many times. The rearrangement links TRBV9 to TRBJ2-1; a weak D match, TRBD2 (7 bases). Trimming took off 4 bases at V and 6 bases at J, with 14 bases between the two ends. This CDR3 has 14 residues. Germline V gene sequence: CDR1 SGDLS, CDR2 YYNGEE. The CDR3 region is CASSPSGGPNEQFF. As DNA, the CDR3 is TGTGCCAGCAGCCCGTCGGGGGGCCCCAATGAGCAGTTCTTC. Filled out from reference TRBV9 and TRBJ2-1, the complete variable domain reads DSGVTQTPKHLITATGQRVTLRCSPRSGDLSVYWYQQSLDQGLQFLIQYYNGEERAKGNILERFSAQQFPDLHSELNLSSLELGDSALYFCASSPSGGPNEQFFGPGTRLTVL.

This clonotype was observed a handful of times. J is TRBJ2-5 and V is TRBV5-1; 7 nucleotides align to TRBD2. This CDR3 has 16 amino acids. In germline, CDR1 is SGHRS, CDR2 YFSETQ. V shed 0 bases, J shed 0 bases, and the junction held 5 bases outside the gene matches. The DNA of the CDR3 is TGCGCCAGCAGCTTGGCGGGGGGAGAGTACCAAGAGACCCAGTACTTC. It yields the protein CASSLAGGEYQETQYF.

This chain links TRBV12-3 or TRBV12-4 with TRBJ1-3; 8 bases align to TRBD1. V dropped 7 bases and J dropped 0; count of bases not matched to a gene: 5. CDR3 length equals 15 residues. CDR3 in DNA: TGTGCCAGCAATCGACAGGGGTACTCTGGAAACACCATATATTTT. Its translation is CASNRQGYSGNTIYF.

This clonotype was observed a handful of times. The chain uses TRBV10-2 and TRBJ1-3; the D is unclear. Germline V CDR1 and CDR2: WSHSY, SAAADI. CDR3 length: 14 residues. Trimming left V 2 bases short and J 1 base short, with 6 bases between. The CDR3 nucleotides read TGCGCCAGCAGTGAGCCAGGTTCTGGAAACACCATATATTTT. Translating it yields CASSEPGSGNTIYF.

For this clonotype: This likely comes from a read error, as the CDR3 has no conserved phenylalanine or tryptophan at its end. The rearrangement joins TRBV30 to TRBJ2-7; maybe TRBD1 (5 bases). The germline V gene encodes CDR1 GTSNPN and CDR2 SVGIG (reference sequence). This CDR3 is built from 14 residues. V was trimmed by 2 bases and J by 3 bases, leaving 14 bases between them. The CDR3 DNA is TGTGCCTGGAGTACGACAGAGGAGCGCTACGAGCAGTACTCC. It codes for CAWSTTEERYEQYS.

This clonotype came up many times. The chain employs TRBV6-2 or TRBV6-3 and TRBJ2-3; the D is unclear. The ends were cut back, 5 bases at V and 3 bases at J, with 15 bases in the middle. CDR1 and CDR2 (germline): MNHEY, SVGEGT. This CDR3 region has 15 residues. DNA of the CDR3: TGTGCCAGCAGTGAAGATAGGGTGATTACAGATACGCAGTATTTT. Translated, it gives CASSEDRVITDTQYF.

CDR3 sequence: CASSIRDRSSNQPQHF. In DNA form, the CDR3 reads TGTGCCAGTAGTATAAGGGACAGGAGTAGCAATCAGCCCCAGCATTTT. The chain couples TRBV19 to TRBJ1-5; 8 bases are shared with TRBD1. This CDR3 comprises 16 residues. Germline V lookup: CDR1 LNHDA, CDR2 SQIVND (reference sequence). J gave up 0 bases and V 2 bases, and 3 bases lay outside the gene matches.

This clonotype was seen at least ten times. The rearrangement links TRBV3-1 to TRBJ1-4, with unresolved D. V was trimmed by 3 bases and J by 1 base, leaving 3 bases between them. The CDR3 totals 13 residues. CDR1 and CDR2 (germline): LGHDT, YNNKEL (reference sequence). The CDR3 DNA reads TGTGCCAGCAGCCACAGAACTAATGAAAAACTGTTTTTT. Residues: CASSHRTNEKLFF.

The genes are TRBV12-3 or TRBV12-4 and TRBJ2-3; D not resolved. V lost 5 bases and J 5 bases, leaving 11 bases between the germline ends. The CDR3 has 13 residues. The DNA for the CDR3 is TGTGCCAGCAGTCGGCAAATGGGAGATACGCAGTATTTT. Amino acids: CASSRQMGDTQYF.

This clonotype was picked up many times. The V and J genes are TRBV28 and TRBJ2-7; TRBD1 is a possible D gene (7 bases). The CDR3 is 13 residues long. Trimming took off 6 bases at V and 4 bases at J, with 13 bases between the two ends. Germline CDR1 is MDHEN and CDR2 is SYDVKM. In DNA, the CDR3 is TGTGCCAGCAGGTCGACAGGGAGGTACGAGCAGTACTTC. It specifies CASRSTGRYEQYF.